This TCR beta chain was documented in a study of technical replicates of blood from a handful of donors. Generated by immunoSEQ multiplex PCR, the TCRdb table keeps only in-frame clones and is missing some. The sample carries around 93,000 clones, roughly 94% recorded once. CDR1 is ENHRY and CDR2 is SYGVKD in the germline V gene. The CDR3 covers 14 residues. The J segment lost 5 bases and the V segment lost 4 bases, leaving 7 bases of the junction unmatched. Sequencing was carried out using T cells isolated from PBMCs. The TCR originated in a human donor in good health. The J gene is TRBJ2-5, the V gene TRBV10-3; 7 bases match TRBD2. The CDR3, as DNA: TGTGCCATCAGTGGTGGGGGGGACGCGGAGACCCAGTACTTC. Amino acid sequence: CAISGGGDAETQYF.